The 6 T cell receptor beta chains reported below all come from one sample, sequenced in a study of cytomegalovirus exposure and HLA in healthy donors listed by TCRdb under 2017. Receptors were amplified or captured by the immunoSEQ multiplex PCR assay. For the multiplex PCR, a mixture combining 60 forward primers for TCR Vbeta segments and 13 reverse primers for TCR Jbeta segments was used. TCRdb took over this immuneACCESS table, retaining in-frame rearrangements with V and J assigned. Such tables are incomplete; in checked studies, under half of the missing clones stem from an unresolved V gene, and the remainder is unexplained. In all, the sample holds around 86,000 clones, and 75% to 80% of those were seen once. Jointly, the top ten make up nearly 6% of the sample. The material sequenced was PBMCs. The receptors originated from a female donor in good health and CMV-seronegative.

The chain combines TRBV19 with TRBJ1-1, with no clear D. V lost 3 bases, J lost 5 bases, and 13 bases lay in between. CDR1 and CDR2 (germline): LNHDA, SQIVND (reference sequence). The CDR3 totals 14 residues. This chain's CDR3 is CASSMGGLRTEAFF. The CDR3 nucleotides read TGTGCCAGTAGTATGGGAGGGCTAAGGACTGAAGCTTTCTTT. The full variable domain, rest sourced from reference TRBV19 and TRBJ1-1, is DGGITQSPKYLFRKEGQNVTLSCEQNLNHDAMYWYRQDPGQGLRLIYYSQIVNDFQKGDIAEGYSVSREKKESFPLTVTSAQKNPTAFYLCASSMGGLRTEAFFGQGTRLTVV.

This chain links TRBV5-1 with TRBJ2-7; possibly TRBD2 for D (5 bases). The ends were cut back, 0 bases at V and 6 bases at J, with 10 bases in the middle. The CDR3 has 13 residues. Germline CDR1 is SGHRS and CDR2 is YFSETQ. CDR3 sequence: CASSLESGFEQYF. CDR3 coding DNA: TGCGCCAGCAGCTTGGAATCGGGATTCGAGCAGTACTTC.

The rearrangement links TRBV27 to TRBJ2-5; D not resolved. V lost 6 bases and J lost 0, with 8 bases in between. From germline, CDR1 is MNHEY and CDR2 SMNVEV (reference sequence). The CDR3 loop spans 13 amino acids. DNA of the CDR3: TGTGCCAGCAGCCGCGGCAACCAAGAGACCCAGTACTTC. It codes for CASSRGNQETQYF.

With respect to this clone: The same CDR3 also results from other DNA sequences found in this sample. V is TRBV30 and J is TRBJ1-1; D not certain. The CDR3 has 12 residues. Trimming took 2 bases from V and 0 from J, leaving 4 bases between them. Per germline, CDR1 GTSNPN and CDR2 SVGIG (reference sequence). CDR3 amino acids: CAWSPVNTEAFF. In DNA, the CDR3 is TGTGCCTGGAGTCCGGTGAACACTGAAGCTTTCTTT.

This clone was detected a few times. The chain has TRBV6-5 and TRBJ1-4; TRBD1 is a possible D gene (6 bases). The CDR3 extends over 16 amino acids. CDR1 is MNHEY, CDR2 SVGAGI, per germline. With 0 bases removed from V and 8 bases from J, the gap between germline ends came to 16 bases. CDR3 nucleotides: TGTGCCAGCAGTTACTCCCGGACAGTGGTAGGAGAAAAACTGTTTTTT. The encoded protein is CASSYSRTVVGEKLFF.

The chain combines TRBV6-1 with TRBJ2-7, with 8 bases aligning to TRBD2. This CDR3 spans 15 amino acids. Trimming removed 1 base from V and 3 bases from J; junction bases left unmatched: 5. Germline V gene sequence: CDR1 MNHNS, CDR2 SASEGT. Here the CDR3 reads CASSEGAGGLYEQYF. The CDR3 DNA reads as TGTGCCAGCAGTGAAGGGGCGGGAGGACTCTACGAGCAGTACTTC.